The T cell receptor (beta chain) under discussion was sequenced for a study of vaccination and CD4 T cells after COVID-19. Study-level background: Convalescent patients were SARS-CoV-2 positive by nasal swab PCR; fewer than 10 mild, one severe.

Treatment reported: approximately 9-day PBMC culture with coronavirus spike peptide pools or control peptides (ViraFEST assay). V lost 5 bases and J lost 10; bases outside the gene matches: 6. The CDR3 loop spans 12 amino acids. Germline V gene sequence: CDR1 DFQATT, CDR2 SNEGSKA (reference sequence). The Oncomine TCR Beta short-read assay sequenced DNA from cultured CD4+ T cells. MiXCR, run by TCRdb on the PCR reads, gives a single entry per CDR3 protein. The table lists about 3,900 distinct CDR3 sequences, around 21% of them singletons. The table lists this clonotype with a few counts. Antigen: not known. The study's findings and limits: From approximately 21 to 40, the median of SARS-CoV-2-reactive clonotypes rose without reaching significance.

This sequence joins TRBV20-1 and TRBJ2-3, with 10 bases matching TRBD2. The sequenced sample consisted of CD4+ T cells from blood, cultured in vitro. This sequence was found in a human donor who had recovered from COVID-19. The CDR3 spells CSASGLAHSQYF. CDR3 coding DNA: TGCAGTGCTTCGGGACTAGCGCATTCGCAGTATTTT.